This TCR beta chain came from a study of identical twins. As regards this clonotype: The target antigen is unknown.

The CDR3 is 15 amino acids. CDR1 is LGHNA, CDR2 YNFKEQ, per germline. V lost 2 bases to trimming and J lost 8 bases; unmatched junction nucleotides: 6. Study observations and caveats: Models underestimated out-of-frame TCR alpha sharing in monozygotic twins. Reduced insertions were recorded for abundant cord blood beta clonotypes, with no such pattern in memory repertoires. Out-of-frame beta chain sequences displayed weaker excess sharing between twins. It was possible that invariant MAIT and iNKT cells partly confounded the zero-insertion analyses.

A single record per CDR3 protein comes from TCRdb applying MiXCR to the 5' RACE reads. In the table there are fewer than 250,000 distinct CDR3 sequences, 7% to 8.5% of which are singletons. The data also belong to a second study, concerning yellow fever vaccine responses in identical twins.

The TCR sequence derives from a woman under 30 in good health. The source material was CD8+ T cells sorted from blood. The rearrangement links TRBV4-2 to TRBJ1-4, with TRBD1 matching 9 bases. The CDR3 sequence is CASSQTSDRGEKLFF. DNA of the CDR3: TGTGCCAGCAGCCAAACCTCGGACAGGGGCGAAAAACTGTTTTTT.